This T cell receptor (beta chain) was captured by sequencing in a study of blood T cell repertoires in COVID-19. The wider study: Samples of COVID-19 (acute and convalescent) were obtained from the United States, Italy and Spain. The analysed material was cDNA or gDNA that came from T cells, B-cell-depleted T cells, or PBMCs.

A few counts support this clone. Germline V gives CDR1 SGHNT, CDR2 YENEEA. Trimming took 0 bases from V and 0 from J; bases not matched to a gene: 9. The CDR3 is 19 residues long. In the source study's methods: Amplification of reference gene primers provided the estimated nucleated cell counts. Clones were read by immunoSEQ multiplex PCR, and TCRdb kept only the in-frame ones, dropping some. V and J calls and clone size come straight from that table; D and trimming were deduced from the DNA. The table lists approximately 73,000 clones, roughly 86% of them singletons. The receptor's source is an older woman with acute or convalescent COVID-19. This chain connects TRBV11-3 to TRBJ2-7; 12 bases fit TRBD2. The sequencing input was peripheral blood. CDR3 nucleotide sequence: TGTGCCAGCAGCTTAGATAGTAGGACTAGCGGGATTAACTCCTACGAGCAGTACTTC. This sequence encodes CASSLDSRTSGINSYEQYF.